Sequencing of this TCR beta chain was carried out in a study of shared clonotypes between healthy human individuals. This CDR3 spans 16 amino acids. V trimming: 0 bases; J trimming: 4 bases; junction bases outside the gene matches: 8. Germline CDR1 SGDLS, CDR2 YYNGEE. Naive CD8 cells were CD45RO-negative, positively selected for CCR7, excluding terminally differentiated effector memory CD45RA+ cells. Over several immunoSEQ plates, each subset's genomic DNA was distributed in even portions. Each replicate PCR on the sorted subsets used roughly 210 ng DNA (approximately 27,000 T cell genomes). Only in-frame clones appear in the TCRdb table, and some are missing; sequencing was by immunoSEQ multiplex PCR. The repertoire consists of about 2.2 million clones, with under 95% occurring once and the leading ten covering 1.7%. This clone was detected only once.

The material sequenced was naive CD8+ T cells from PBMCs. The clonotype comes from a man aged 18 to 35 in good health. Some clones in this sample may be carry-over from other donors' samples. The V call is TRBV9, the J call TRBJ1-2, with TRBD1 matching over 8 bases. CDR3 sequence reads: CASSVATTGGSYGYTF. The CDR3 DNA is TGTGCCAGCAGCGTAGCTACTACAGGGGGGAGCTATGGCTACACCTTC.